This TCR beta chain was identified in a study of shared clonotypes between healthy human individuals. Comments on this clone: The antigen remains unidentified.

Generated by immunoSEQ multiplex PCR, the TCRdb table keeps only in-frame clones and is missing some. The data show 450,000 to 600,000 clones, 79% seen once. Overall study results and limits: Investigators collected only blood, and repertoires in tissues likely differ. Few donors restricted represented genetic and exposure-history diversity.

Sequences were obtained from PBMCs. The receptor's source is a woman aged 40 to 55 in good health. Some clones in this sample may be carry-over from other donors' samples.

The DNA for the CDR3 is TGTGCCAGCAGCGCGGGTGGGACTAGCGGACTTTACGAGCAGTACTTC. This gives the protein CASSAGGTSGLYEQYF. This chain links TRBV5-4 with TRBJ2-7; 11 bases map to TRBD2. The CDR3 extends over 16 amino acids. With V trimmed by 4 bases and J by 4 bases, 10 bases remained unmatched. Germline lookup yields CDR1 SGHNT and CDR2 YYREEE (reference sequence).